This TCR beta chain was retrieved from a study of cytomegalovirus exposure and HLA in healthy donors. Study-level findings and limits: Across donors, most TCRs were seen rarely, yet some public ones were widespread.

The CDR3 is 15 residues long. Germline loops: CDR1 SGHRS, CDR2 YFSETQ. J lost 7 bases, V lost 4 bases, and 12 bases had no gene match. It was with 60 Vbeta and 13 Jbeta primers that the PCR ran. Original processing notes: A later analysis tallied 75 million to 80 million unique TCR beta chains, approximately 10 million of them shared. Assay used: immunoSEQ multiplex PCR; TCRdb lists only in-frame clones, some missing. The V and J calls and clone size come from that table; D and trimming were worked out from the DNA. The sample has hundreds of thousands of clones, about 80% seen once; the top ten hold more than 1.5%. This clone has just a few counts. What it binds is not known.

The chain has TRBV5-1 and TRBJ1-2, with TRBD1 matching 8 bases. This receptor was taken from a young man in good health and CMV-seronegative. The sequenced sample consisted of PBMCs. The CDR3 sequence: CASSPGTGGEGGYTF. DNA for the CDR3: TGCGCCAGCAGCCCAGGAACAGGGGGAGAAGGTGGCTACACCTTC.